Below are 14 T cell receptor beta chains sequenced from a single sample in a study of blood T cell repertoires in COVID-19. The repertoire was sequenced with immunoSEQ multiplex PCR; TCRdb's copy has only in-frame clones and lacks some. Of around 54,000 clones in the sample, around 92% were seen once. Sequences were obtained from peripheral blood. These receptors all stem from a human donor in a cohort sampled during active COVID-19.

CDR3 residues: CATSDASGRAYNEQFF. In DNA, the CDR3 is TGTGCCACCAGTGATGCAAGCGGGAGGGCCTACAATGAGCAGTTCTTC. This sequence joins TRBV24-1 and TRBJ2-1; 10 positions match TRBD2. Trimming took 3 bases from V and 2 from J; bases not matched to a gene: 3. The germline V gene has CDR1 KGHDR and CDR2 SFDVKD. The CDR3 has 16 amino acids.

J is TRBJ2-1 and V is TRBV11-2; 7 nucleotides line up with TRBD1. Germline CDR1 is SGHAT and CDR2 is FQNNGV. The CDR3 consists of 13 residues. V lost 4 bases to trimming and J lost 7 bases; unmatched junction nucleotides: 4. CDR3: CASSSGTANEQFF. CDR3 bases: TGTGCCAGCAGCTCCGGGACAGCGAATGAGCAGTTCTTC.

The rearrangement uses TRBV11-2 and TRBJ2-1, with TRBD2 matching 14 bases. V lost 1 base and J lost 8; bases outside the gene matches: 7. The germline V gene encodes CDR1 SGHAT and CDR2 FQNNGV. The CDR3 runs to 17 residues. The CDR3 bases are TGTGCCAGCAGCTTAGGACTAGCGGGGGGGGTTAGGGATGAGCAGTTCTTC. Residues: CASSLGLAGGVRDEQFF.

The V and J genes are TRBV5-1 and TRBJ2-5, with 9 positions matching TRBD1. The CDR3 has 13 amino acids. Per the germline V gene, CDR1 is SGHRS and CDR2 is YFSETQ. Trimming at V came to 7 bases and at J to 5 bases, leaving 6 bases not matched to a gene. For the CDR3, the DNA is TGCGCCAGCGGACAGGGGATGAAGGAGACCCAGTACTTC. It codes for CASGQGMKETQYF.

The chain employs TRBV28 and TRBJ1-6; D is possibly TRBD1 (5 bases). CDR1 and CDR2 (germline): MDHEN, SYDVKM. This CDR3 contains 17 residues. With 10 bases removed from V and 4 bases from J, the gap between germline ends came to 23 bases. The CDR3 region has the DNA TGTGCCACCGCGGGAGGGGTCGGTAATGTATATAATTCACCCCTCCACTTT. This codes for CATAGGVGNVYNSPLHF. Variable domain in full (rest from reference TRBV28 and TRBJ1-6): DVKVTQSSRYLVKRTGEKVFLECVQDMDHENMFWYRQDPGLGLRLIYFSYDVKMKEKGDIPEGYSVSREKKERFSLILESASTNQTSMYLCATAGGVGNVYNSPLHFGNGTRLTVT.

The V and J genes are TRBV4-1 and TRBJ2-7, with a weak D call TRBD1 (6 bases). CDR1 is MGHRA and CDR2 is YSYEKL in the germline V gene. Trimming pared 0 bases from V and 1 base from J, leaving 10 bases between. The length of the CDR3 is 15 residues. Written as DNA, the CDR3 is TGCGCCAGCAGCCAAGACAGGGGTTTGTCCTACGAGCAGTACTTC. Translated, it gives CASSQDRGLSYEQYF.

The gene calls are TRBV11-3 and TRBJ2-2, with TRBD1 as a possible D gene (5 bases). The length of the CDR3 is 12 residues. Germline assignment: CDR1 SGHNT and CDR2 YENEEA. Trimming cost V 7 bases and J 6 bases, with 9 bases left between them. The CDR3 DNA follows: TGTGCCAGCAAGGGGCGCGCCGGGGAGCTGTTTTTT. Amino acid sequence: CASKGRAGELFF.

The rearrangement uses TRBV18 and TRBJ1-1, with D tentatively TRBD1 (6 bases). The CDR3 length is 15 residues. CDR1 and CDR2 from the germline V gene are KGHSH and LQKENI. Trimming shortened V by 4 bases and J by 0 bases, and 12 bases separated the two germline ends. The CDR3 DNA sequence: TGTGCCAGCTCACAGCGGCAGGGGTTGAACACTGAAGCTTTCTTT. Amino acid sequence: CASSQRQGLNTEAFF.

The chain has TRBV7-8 and TRBJ2-7; the D is unclear. Germline V lookup: CDR1 SGHVS, CDR2 FQNEAQ. The CDR3 consists of 12 residues. V was pared by 3 bases and J by 6 bases, with 9 bases between. The CDR3 sequence: CASSFGLAEQYF. DNA for the CDR3: TGTGCCAGCAGCTTTGGTCTGGCCGAGCAGTACTTC.

The CDR3 DNA reads as TGCGCCAGCAGCTTGGGTGCTAGCGGGAGTACTTTTGGGGCCAACGTCCTGACTTTC. It is translated as CASSLGASGSTFGANVLTF. This rearrangement joins TRBV5-1 to TRBJ2-6; 10 nucleotides match TRBD2. The germline V gene encodes CDR1 SGHRS and CDR2 YFSETQ. CDR3 length equals 19 residues. The J segment lost 3 bases and the V segment lost 0 bases, leaving 9 bases of the junction unmatched.

The rearrangement joins TRBV28 to TRBJ2-7; 7 nucleotides agree with TRBD1. The CDR3 loop spans 15 amino acids. With 2 bases clipped from V and 1 base from J, the junction kept 5 bases outside the gene matches. CDR1 is MDHEN and CDR2 is SYDVKM in the germline V gene. CDR3 in amino acids: CASSLPGQPSYEQYF. CDR3 bases: TGTGCCAGCAGTTTACCGGGACAGCCATCCTACGAGCAGTACTTC.

This sequence joins TRBV9 and TRBJ2-5; the D gene is possibly TRBD2 (6 bases). Germline loops: CDR1 SGDLS, CDR2 YYNGEE. Trimming cost V 0 bases and J 5 bases, with 11 bases left between them. The CDR3 has 14 amino acids. CDR3 residues: CASSVDWGEETQYF. CDR3 sequence (DNA): TGTGCCAGCAGCGTAGATTGGGGGGAGGAGACCCAGTACTTC.

The genes are TRBV9 and TRBJ2-5; the match to TRBD1 covers 7 bases. Trimming took 4 bases from V and 2 from J; bases not matched to a gene: 5. This CDR3 is 14 amino acids long. Germline CDR1 reads SGDLS; CDR2 reads YYNGEE. Here the CDR3 reads CASSPRDSQETQYF. The CDR3 bases are TGTGCCAGCAGCCCCCGGGACAGTCAAGAGACCCAGTACTTC.

The chain uses TRBV6-1 and TRBJ2-3; 7 nucleotides match TRBD2. The V gene's germline CDR1 is MNHNS and CDR2 SASEGT. The CDR3 has 15 amino acids. The junction had 1 base not matched to a gene; V was cut back by 1 base and J by 0 bases. The CDR3 sequence is CASSEGGGSTDTQYF. The DNA of the CDR3 is TGTGCCAGCAGTGAAGGCGGGGGTAGCACAGATACGCAGTATTTT.